A selection of T cell receptor beta chains follows, all from one sample in a study of cytomegalovirus exposure and HLA in healthy donors. Assay used: immunoSEQ multiplex PCR; TCRdb lists only in-frame clones, some missing. There are about 110,000 clones in the sample; roughly 15% occur only once, and about 0.8% lies in the top ten. The sequenced sample consisted of PBMCs. These receptors came from a female donor in good health and CMV-seronegative. The CDR3 runs from the conserved cysteine through the conserved F or W. The D gene is left open where the match is weak. Clone size, where shown, is once, few, many, or a class for clones that have expanded.

v_gene	abundance	d_gene	j_gene	CDR3nt	CDR3aa
TRBV11-2	few	-	TRBJ2-4	TGTGCCAGCAGCTTCTCAGGGGCTACAGCCAAAAACATTCAGTACTTC	CASSFSGATAKNIQYF
TRBV7-3	-	TRBD2	TRBJ2-3	TGTGCCAGCAGCCAAGGTCCGGGACTAGCGGTGACACACACAGATACGCAGTATTTT	CASSQGPGLAVTHTDTQYF
TRBV5-8	few	-	TRBJ2-5	TGTGCCAGCAGCTTCTCCCAAGAGGAGACCCAGTACTTC	CASSFSQEETQYF
TRBV27	once	TRBD2	TRBJ2-5	TGTGCCAGCAGCCCGAGACTAGCGGGAGTGGAGACCCAGTACTTC	CASSPRLAGVETQYF
TRBV4-3	-	-	TRBJ2-1	TGCGCCAGCAGCCAAGGGCTCTCCGAAGGGGGTAATGAGCAGTTCTTC	CASSQGLSEGGNEQFF
TRBV4-2	-	-	TRBJ2-3	TGTGCCAGCAGCCAGGTCGGGATCACAGATACGCAGTATTTT	CASSQVGITDTQYF
TRBV5-1	-	TRBD2	TRBJ2-7	TGCGCCAGCAGCGACCCTACTAGCGGGAGTAACGAGCAGTACTTC	CASSDPTSGSNEQYF
TRBV4-2	few	TRBD2	TRBJ2-7	TGTGCCAGCAGCCCGGGGACTAGCGGGAGCCCCTACGAGCAGTACTTC	CASSPGTSGSPYEQYF
TRBV5-6	-	-	TRBJ2-2	TGTGCCAGCAGTCGAGTTACCCACACCGGGGAGCTGTTTTTT	CASSRVTHTGELFF
TRBV30	-	TRBD2	TRBJ2-1	TGTGCCTGGAGTGGGGAGCGGGAGGGCCGGGGCAATGAGCAGTTCTTC	CAWSGEREGRGNEQFF
TRBV5-4	-	-	TRBJ2-5	TGTGCCAGCAGCCCCGGACAGTACCAAGAGACCCAGTACTTC	CASSPGQYQETQYF
TRBV6-4	many	-	TRBJ2-3	TGTGCCAGCAGTGAGGGCAGCCGCTCCACAGATACGCAGTATTTT	CASSEGSRSTDTQYF
TRBV5-6	few	-	TRBJ2-1	TGTGCCAGCAGCGGGACTTTATCCTACAATGAGCAGTTCTTC	CASSGTLSYNEQFF
TRBV15	-	-	TRBJ2-7	TGTGCCACCAGCAGAGGTGGACAGACCTACGAGCAGTACTTC	CATSRGGQTYEQYF
TRBV5-4	-	TRBD2	TRBJ2-1	TGTGCCAGCAGCTCGACTAGCGGGGGGGCTAATGAGCAGTTCTTC	CASSSTSGGANEQFF
TRBV18	-	-	TRBJ2-1	TGTGCCAGCTCACGGCCGGGGTCGGGTCTGCTAGGTCACAATGAGCAGTTCTTC	CASSRPGSGLLGHNEQFF
TRBV5-6	few	TRBD1	TRBJ2-5	TGTGCCAGCAGCTTGCCGACAGGGGTTTACTTCGAAGAGACCCAGTACTTC	CASSLPTGVYFEETQYF
TRBV29-1	-	-	TRBJ2-5	TGCAGCATTGAAGGGGGGGGAAAGGGGCGGGAGACCCAGTACTTC	CSIEGGGKGRETQYF
TRBV27	-	TRBD2	TRBJ2-1	TGTGCCAGCAGTCGAGACTTCGGGACTAGCGGGACCTACAATGAGCAGTTCTTC	CASSRDFGTSGTYNEQFF
TRBV10-1	-	-	TRBJ1-1	TGCGCCAGCAGTCGGGGGGTGAACACTGAAGCTTTCTTT	CASSRGVNTEAFF